This T cell receptor beta chain stems from a study of T-cell memory formation after mild COVID-19. Study overall: Each donor largely had its own TCR clusters. The study, taken as a whole, reports: CD4+ contracting clones lay mainly in CM and EM, CD8+ ones in EMRA. CD4/CD8 balance held among clones contracting day 15 to 85, and later expanders leaned CD4+.

This clonotype was counted between two and nine times. Its antigen is unidentified. TCR alpha and TCR beta cDNA libraries carrying sample barcodes and UMIs were produced by 5'RACE using constant-segment primers. In TCRdb, the 5' RACE reads were re-called with MiXCR into one record per CDR3 protein. In the table there are about 600,000 distinct CDR3 sequences, about a fifth of which are singletons. The specimen sequenced was PBMCs or a T cell subset sorted from them (not recorded which). The TCR comes from an adult woman who had mild COVID-19 (a few samples of this study predate the infection). Cell type and time point are not known.

The CDR3 coding sequence is TGTGCCAGCAGGGGGGGAAACGGGTTGGAGATGGACAATGAGCAGTTCTTC. Translated, it gives CASRGGNGLEMDNEQFF. J is TRBJ2-1 and V is TRBV7-9, with TRBD2 as a possible D gene (6 bases). The germline gives CDR1 SEHNR, CDR2 FQNEAQ (reference sequence). The CDR3 extends over 17 amino acids. V was clipped by 6 bases and J by 5 bases, with 23 bases between them.